A selection of T cell receptor beta chains follows, all from one sample in a study of CD8+CD57+ T cells in acquired aplastic anemia. In TCRdb, the reads were re-called with MiXCR into one record per CDR3 protein. This table has around 200,000 distinct CDR3 sequences, less than 50% appearing once. The sample comprised sorted CD4+, CD8+, or CD8+CD57+ T cells (not recorded which) from PBMCs. The origin of the receptors is a human donor with aplastic anemia. Each CDR3 is given with its conserved first and last residue. D genes are given only for firm matches. Rows give clone size only sometimes, using once, few, many, or a class for an expanded clone.

j_call clone_size v_call d_call cdr3_nt cdr3_aa
TRBJ2-5 many TRBV2 TRBD1 TGTGCCAGCAGGGTACAGGGGGGATCCCAAGAGACCCAGTACTTC CASRVQGGSQETQYF
TRBJ1-6 many TRBV12-3/TRBV12-4 . TGTGCCAGCAGACTAAATACTGGGTATTCACCCCTCCACTTT CASRLNTGYSPLHF
TRBJ1-6 once TRBV29-1 . TGCAGCGTCCCAGGCCCTGACAGAGATTCACCCCTCCACTTT CSVPGPDRDSPLHF
TRBJ1-4 many TRBV19 . TGTGCCAGTAGTATGGTCGCCGGCGGGGAAAAACTGTTTTTT CASSMVAGGEKLFF
TRBJ2-5 . TRBV2 TRBD2 TGTGCCAGCAGTCCTTTAAGACTAGCGGGAGGGGAGACCCAGTACTTC CASSPLRLAGGETQYF
TRBJ1-2 . TRBV7-9 TRBD1 TGTGCCAGCGGGGCCGGGACAGGGGACTATGGCTACACCTTC CASGAGTGDYGYTF
TRBJ2-1 many TRBV12-3/TRBV12-4 . TGTGCCAGCAGGCCGACGGGGGTCTCCTACAATGAGCAGTTCTTC CASRPTGVSYNEQFF
TRBJ1-1 . TRBV10-3 . TGTGCCATCAGTGTCAGTGGGGGGGAAGGCACTGAAGCTTTCTTT CAISVSGGEGTEAFF
TRBJ2-5 many TRBV9 TRBD2 TGTGCCAGCAGCGCCGGACTAGCTGAAGAGACCCAGTACTTC CASSAGLAEETQYF
TRBJ1-1 . TRBV2 . TGTGCCAGCAGCTCTGGCCGTAACACTGAAGCTTTCTTT CASSSGRNTEAFF
TRBJ1-2 . TRBV15 . TGTGCCACCAGCGCGCCCCGGACAGCCAATAACTATGGCTACACCTTC CATSAPRTANNYGYTF
TRBJ2-5 . TRBV6-1 . TGTGCCATCAGTGAGTTGGGGGGCCCGGAGACCCAGTACTTC CAISELGGPETQYF
TRBJ2-7 many TRBV4-2 TRBD2 TGTGCCAGCAGCCAAGAAGGCCAGCGGGAGAACGAGCAGTACTTC CASSQEGQRENEQYF
TRBJ2-3 . TRBV29-1 TRBD2 TGCAGCGTTGATAAGGAAGGTAGCGGGCCTAGCACAGATACGCAGTATTTT CSVDKEGSGPSTDTQYF
TRBJ2-3 . TRBV20-1 TRBD2 TGCAGTGCTAGAGATATTAGCGGGAGGGCATCAGATACGCAGTATTTT CSARDISGRASDTQYF
TRBJ2-5 few TRBV20-1 TRBD2 TGCAGTGCTAGACTAGCGGGGAATCAAGAGACCCAGTACTTC CSARLAGNQETQYF
TRBJ2-1 many TRBV9 TRBD2 TGTGCCAGCAGCGTAGGCGGGAGTCCCGGAGATGAGCAGTTCTTC CASSVGGSPGDEQFF
TRBJ2-5 . TRBV7-2 TRBD2 TGTGCCAGCAGCTGGACTAGCGGGGACCAAGAGACCCAGTACTTC CASSWTSGDQETQYF
TRBJ2-1 . TRBV24-1 TRBD2 TGTGCCACCAGTGATCCCAGCACTAGCGGAGATGAGCAGTTCTTC CATSDPSTSGDEQFF
TRBJ2-1 . TRBV12-3/TRBV12-4 . TGTGCCAGCAGTTTAGCGCTTCGAGAGAATGAGCAGTTCTTC CASSLALRENEQFF
TRBJ2-3 many TRBV5-1 . TGCGCCAGCAGTACGGGCACAGATACGCAGTATTTT CASSTGTDTQYF
TRBJ1-1 few TRBV3-1 . TGTGCCAGCAGCCCCCTCAGGGGCAACACTGAAGCTTTCTTT CASSPLRGNTEAFF
TRBJ1-2 once TRBV10-2 . TGCGCCAGCAGTGAGCCCAGGACTAATGGCTACACCTTC CASSEPRTNGYTF
TRBJ1-5 . TRBV20-1 . TGCAGCGTGGGACACGACCCCAATCAGCCCCAGCATTTT CSVGHDPNQPQHF
TRBJ2-2 . TRBV6-1 TRBD2 TGTGCCAGCAAGAAGGGGGTAGCGGGATCCGTGAACACCGGGGAGCTGTTTTTT CASKKGVAGSVNTGELFF
TRBJ1-1 few TRBV5-6 TRBD1 TGTGCCAGCAGCTGGGACAGTAACACTGAAGCTTTCTTT CASSWDSNTEAFF
TRBJ2-1 many TRBV19 . TGTGCCAGTAGTAGAAGCGGCCGCTCTTCCTACAATGAGCAGTTCTTC CASSRSGRSSYNEQFF
TRBJ2-1 . TRBV7-6 TRBD2 TGTGCCAGCAGCCCATTAGCGGGGGGAGTGGGGAATGAGCAGTTCTTC CASSPLAGGVGNEQFF
TRBJ2-3 many TRBV7-2 . TGTGCCAGCAGCTTAGGCTCCTCTAGCACAGATACGCAGTATTTT CASSLGSSSTDTQYF
TRBJ1-5 many TRBV6-1 TRBD1 TGTGCCAGCAGAGACAGGGGGTCACAGCCCCAGCATTTT CASRDRGSQPQHF
TRBJ1-6 many TRBV7-9 . TGTGCCAGCAGCTTAGACCAGAGCCATAATTCACCCCTCCACTTT CASSLDQSHNSPLHF
TRBJ2-6 once TRBV19 . TGTGCCAGTAGTCCCGACAGTGAGGGGGCCAACGTCCTGACTTTC CASSPDSEGANVLTF
TRBJ2-7 many TRBV7-9 . TGTGCCAGCAGCTCCTCCTCGGCACCTGACCGGGACTTC CASSSSSAPDRDF
TRBJ1-5 . TRBV25-1 . TGTGCCAGCAGTGATGGGGACGGTAATCAGCCCCAGCATTTT CASSDGDGNQPQHF
TRBJ1-1 . TRBV5-1 . TGCGCCAGCAGCTTGGCAGCCATGAACACTGAGGCTTTCTTT CASSLAAMNTEAFF
TRBJ2-3 many TRBV7-2 TRBD2 TGTGCCAGCAGCTTAGTGCGGGGGGTCACAGATACGCAGTATTTT CASSLVRGVTDTQYF
TRBJ2-1 once TRBV4-3 . TGCGCCAGCAGCCAAGATCTGGGCCCCCTAAATGAGCAGTTCTTC CASSQDLGPLNEQFF
TRBJ2-7 . TRBV6-1 . TGTGCCAGCAGTGATCTAGCTTTATACGAGCAGTACTTC CASSDLALYEQYF
TRBJ2-3 . TRBV11-2 . TGTGCCAGCAGCTTAGTTGTGGGAGCAGCAGATACGCAGTATTTT CASSLVVGAADTQYF
TRBJ1-2 . TRBV20-1 . TGCAGTGCTAGCCACGGGATCACTTATGGCTACACCTTC CSASHGITYGYTF
TRBJ2-1 many TRBV19 . TGTGCCAGTAGTATTGAACCTAACAGGAATGAGCAGTTCTTC CASSIEPNRNEQFF
TRBJ2-1 many TRBV11-1 TRBD2 TGTGCCAGCAGACTTAGCGGGCGAACCTCCTACAATGAGCAGTTCTTC CASRLSGRTSYNEQFF
TRBJ2-7 many TRBV10-3 TRBD2 TGTGCCACAAGGGGACTAGCGGGACGGGGCTACGAGCAGTACTTC CATRGLAGRGYEQYF
TRBJ2-5 . TRBV24-1 TRBD1 TGTGCCACCAGTGAGGGCGGGACAGGGGAGGAGACCCAGTACTTC CATSEGGTGEETQYF
TRBJ2-7 few TRBV2 . TGTGCCAGCAGTGCGGGGACCCCCCCCGAGCAGTACTTC CASSAGTPPEQYF
TRBJ1-1 . TRBV10-3 . TGTGCCATCAGCGGAGACAGGAGGGTGAACACTGGAGCTTTCTTT CAISGDRRVNTGAFF
TRBJ2-7 . TRBV4-1 TRBD1 TGCGCCAGCAGCCAAACGGGGACAGGTTACGAGCAGTACTTC CASSQTGTGYEQYF
TRBJ2-7 . TRBV5-4 TRBD2 TGTGCCAGCAGCGTGACTAGCGGCACCTACGAGCAGTACTTC CASSVTSGTYEQYF
TRBJ2-2 once TRBV7-6 . TGTGCCAGCAGCTTAGAGGTCTACGGGGAGCTGTTTTTT CASSLEVYGELFF
TRBJ2-7 . TRBV25-1 TRBD2 TGTGCCAGCAGTAGGTTAGCGGGAGTGGCGGCCTACGAGCAGTACTTC CASSRLAGVAAYEQYF
TRBJ1-2 . TRBV28 . TGTGCCAGTTCCAACTATGGCTACACCTTC CASSNYGYTF
TRBJ2-3 many TRBV20-1 TRBD2 TGCAGTGCTAGACAGATAGCGGGGGCCTCCACAGATACGCAGTATTTT CSARQIAGASTDTQYF